This T cell receptor beta chain comes out of a study of shared clonotypes between healthy human individuals (TCRdb year 2020). Some background on the complete study: The cohort comprised a couple of women and a few men aged 18 to 49 years. For each donor, CD4 naive and CD4 memory were each given three plates, CD8 naive was given two plates, and CD8 memory was given one plate. To estimate repertoire size and how much clonotype sharing occurs between individuals, the study deeply sequenced the blood TCR repertoires of five healthy adults. To increase sequencing depth and limit assay-specific biases, TCR repertoire library preparation and sequencing were carried out by different laboratories using diverse techniques. Between about 0.94 and 8.9 billion PBMCs per donor were obtained by leukapheresis.

Of note for this clone: There is no known antigen for this receptor. Base qualities are not provided; no much larger clone lies one nucleotide away.

CD8 naive samples were CD45RO-negative cells positively selected for CCR7, giving a CD45RA+CCR7+ population that excluded TemRA cells. The donors were healthy, HIV-negative adults with no recently reported acute infections or vaccinations. Every donor was a Caucasian adult residing in Nashville, Tennessee, USA. After blood collection by leukapheresis, PBMCs were isolated using Ficoll-Histopaque density gradient centrifugation and then cryopreserved in the vapor phase of liquid nitrogen. Analytical flow cytometry was used to check the purity and quantity of every magnetically sorted T cell population. Genomic DNA was isolated from every sorted fraction and measured by UV absorbance on a Nanodrop 2000c. Using the deep immunoSEQ assay, multiplex PCR amplified TCR CDR3 regions from genomic DNA. Extracted genomic DNA from each cell subset was distributed evenly across all wells of several immunoSEQ 96-well plates, and each plate was treated as a replicate. Each replicate PCR for sorted subsets received around 200 ng genomic DNA, equal to roughly 30,000 T cell genomes. The purified libraries were quantified using a Qubit 3.0 fluorometer, sized with a Bioanalyzer 2100, and then quantified again using the KAPA Library Quantification kit. Every immunoSEQ 96-well plate was sequenced on a separate single-read 150-cycle Illumina NextSeq 550 flow cell. Per the authors' processing: The immunoSEQ output contained only junctional sequences without quality scores, so filtering could not match that applied to full-length reads. To assign V/J genes and CDR3, sequences were annotated against IMGT germline references using PyIR, a Python wrapper for IgBLAST v1.9. Any read was removed if the V/J assignment was weak (E-value above 1e-6), the CDR3 was missing, or the read contained stop codons, out-of-frame junctions, or ambiguous translated residues. A V3J clonotype was defined by an identical inferred V gene, J gene, and CDR3 amino acid sequence. Percentage overlap between repertoires was computed as shared unique clonotypes divided by the size of the smaller repertoire. Richness of each repertoire was evaluated using RTK rarefaction, the Chao1 estimator, and Recon v2.1 estimates of unobserved clonotypes. Generation probabilities for all TCRbeta clonotypes obtained by the gDNA method from a handful of donors were computed using OLGA. The table comes from immuneACCESS by way of TCRdb, which keeps in-frame sequences with V and J called. Part of the clones is missing from these tables; in studies checked, under half for an unresolved V gene and the rest for unknown reasons. The DNA gave D and trimming, while V, J and clone size come from that table. The sample includes under 2,000,000 clones, with about 95% observed a single time. Less than 1.5% of the sample rests with the top ten.

Measured from the cysteine to the phenylalanine, the CDR3 is 15 residues long. Only the CDR3 DNA stays, 45 bases, in frame from base 1. Via the germline V gene, CDR1 is MRHNA and CDR2 SNTAGT. Relative to germline, V is 5 bases shorter and J is 3 bases shorter, with 13 bases between their ends. The paper's findings and limits, for the study overall: Rarefaction of sorted-subset datasets indicated incomplete sequencing despite the large sequencing depth. The genetic and exposure-history diversity represented was limited by the small number of donors. Pairwise subsampling indicated that sequencing depth was expected to affect the degree of clonotype sharing among donors. Naive subsets generally had larger estimated clonotype richness than memory subsets. Compared with non-shared clonotypes, the clonotypes found in all four sorted-subset donors had higher generation probabilities. Only blood was sampled, and tissue TCR repertoires likely differ from those in blood. When several donors were compared, the shared fraction of clonotypes was roughly 4.8% for naive CD4, approximately 3.5% for naive CD8, 2.3% for memory CD4, and 0.3% to 0.5% for memory CD8.

The receptor was isolated from a man between 18 and 29 years old in good health. The chain joins TRBV6-4 to TRBJ2-2; no D gene can be assigned with confidence. Sequencing input: naive CD8+ T cells sorted from blood. This specimen's cell subset or site label, interpreted: CD45RA+CCR7+. Read as DNA, the sequence is TGTGCCAGCAGTCTGCGGCCATGGGACACCGGGGAGCTGTTTTTT. Translated, this gives CASSLRPWDTGELFF.